These T cell receptor beta chains were read from a single sample in a study of T cell repertoires in cytomegalovirus infection. The antigens of these receptors remain unknown. Each CDR3 protein is one row after TCRdb ran MiXCR on the reads. The profile shows approximately 990,000 distinct CDR3 sequences, roughly 30% of them singletons. Sequencing was performed on cultured CD8+ T cells from PBMCs, taken from culture after CMV antigen stimulation. These receptors all stem from a human donor in good health (CMV status not recorded). Some clones in this sample may be carry-over from other donors' samples. Both conserved end residues are part of each CDR3. The D gene is left open where the match is weak. The listing skips clone size in some rows; elsewhere it reads once, few, many or a size class.

TRBD1,few,TRBJ2-1,TRBV2,TGTGCCAGCAGCGCGGACAGGGGCGGCAACAATGAGCAGTTCTTC,CASSADRGGNNEQFF
TRBD1,-,TRBJ2-3,TRBV10-3,TGTGCCATCAGTGAGTCCGGAACAGGGGGCGGTTCATGGACGCAGTATTTT,CAISESGTGGGSWTQYF
-,-,TRBJ1-1,TRBV7-3,TGTGTCAGCAGCTTAACGGGTGAAGCTTTCTTT,CVSSLTGEAFF
-,-,TRBJ2-3,TRBV20-1,TGCAGTGCTAGAGATGACGCAGGGCGGATAGATACGCAGTATTTT,CSARDDAGRIDTQYF
-,-,TRBJ2-3,TRBV6-9,TGTGCCAGCAGTTTTTCGGCTAGCCACCCAGATACGCAGTATTTT,CASSFSASHPDTQYF
TRBD1,-,TRBJ2-7,TRBV20-1,TGCAGTGCAACCGGGACAGGGGGTTCCTACGAGCAGTACTTC,CSATGTGGSYEQYF
-,-,TRBJ1-5,TRBV24-1,TGTGCCACCAGTGACCCCGACGGCGGGCCCAATCAGCCCCAGCATTTT,CATSDPDGGPNQPQHF
-,-,TRBJ2-1,TRBV28,TGTGCCAGCAGCTTTACAACAGGGAAGGGGGTCAATGAGCAGTTCTTC,CASSFTTGKGVNEQFF
-,-,TRBJ2-3,TRBV6-6,TGTGCCAGCAGTTATGCGGGCGGATCAGATACGCAGTATTTT,CASSYAGGSDTQYF
TRBD1,-,TRBJ1-1,TRBV5-1,TGCGCCAGCAGCTTGGGGTTCGGACAGGGGATGAACACTGAAGCTTTCTTT,CASSLGFGQGMNTEAFF
-,-,TRBJ2-1,TRBV27,TGTGCCAGCAGTTCCGTCGGGGGAACTGAGCAGTTCTTC,CASSSVGGTEQFF
-,-,TRBJ2-6,TRBV11-3,TGTGCCAGCAGCTCTCGGGGTGCCTCTGGGGCCAACGTCCTGACTTTC,CASSSRGASGANVLTF
TRBD2,few,TRBJ2-5,TRBV27,TGTGCCAGCAGTGCCTCTAGCGGGGAGTACCAAGAGACCCAGTACTTC,CASSASSGEYQETQYF
TRBD1,few,TRBJ2-5,TRBV10-3,TGTGCCATCGGACAGGACTCTTTACGTGAGACCCAGTACTTC,CAIGQDSLRETQYF
TRBD1,-,TRBJ2-1,TRBV27,TGTGCCAGCAGTTTCTCCAGGGGGCGGGAGCAGTTCTTC,CASSFSRGREQFF
-,many,TRBJ2-3,TRBV7-6,TGTGCCAGCAGCCACACCCCTCAAACTCCAGCCTCTCATACGCAGTATTTT,CASSHTPQTPASHTQYF
-,-,TRBJ1-3,TRBV19,TGTGCCAGTAGTCCCCACCCAGGGTCTTCTGGAAACACCATATATTTT,CASSPHPGSSGNTIYF
-,few,TRBJ1-5,TRBV6-6,TGTGCCAGCAGTTTTGATACTAGCAATCAGCCCCAGCATTTT,CASSFDTSNQPQHF
-,many,TRBJ1-2,TRBV7-9,TGTGCCAGCAGAGAAGCCTATGGCTACACCTTC,CASREAYGYTF
-,-,TRBJ2-3,TRBV6-4,TGTGCCAGCAGTGGCCTTCCGGGACTTCTTCCTAGCACAGATACGCAGTATTTT,CASSGLPGLLPSTDTQYF
-,-,TRBJ2-2,TRBV7-9,TGTGCCAGCAGCTTAGAACTACCGCGGACCGGGGAGCTGTTTTTT,CASSLELPRTGELFF
TRBD1,-,TRBJ1-2,TRBV7-8,TGTGCCAGCAGCTTAGTACCCCACAGGGGCGGGGGCTACACCTTC,CASSLVPHRGGGYTF
-,-,TRBJ1-3,TRBV7-8,TGTGCCAGCAGCCCAGGGGAAAACTCTGGAAACACCATATATTTT,CASSPGENSGNTIYF
-,few,TRBJ1-4,TRBV5-6,TGTGCCAGCAGCTTGATTCAGAATGAAAAACTGTTTTTT,CASSLIQNEKLFF
-,many,TRBJ2-3,TRBV7-2,TGTGCCAGCAGCTTAAGGTCCTATAGCACAGATACGCAGTATTTT,CASSLRSYSTDTQYF
-,few,TRBJ2-2,TRBV27,TGTGCCAGCAGTGCTTTCGGGGAGCTGTTTTTT,CASSAFGELFF
-,few,TRBJ1-1,TRBV5-1,TGCGCCAGCAGCTTGGATAAACAGGGATGGAACACTGAAGCTTTCTTT,CASSLDKQGWNTEAFF
-,few,TRBJ2-5,TRBV6-6,TGTGCCAGCAGTTACCCGAGGAGGGGATTTTTAAAGGAGACCCAGTACTTC,CASSYPRRGFLKETQYF
-,-,TRBJ2-1,TRBV6-5,TGTGCCAGCAGTTACCCAGGGGAGGGCAATGAGCAGTTCTTC,CASSYPGEGNEQFF
-,many,TRBJ1-5,TRBV7-8,TGTGCCAGCAGCTTTTTCACACGGGGTGGCCGCAATCAGCCCCAGCATTTT,CASSFFTRGGRNQPQHF
TRBD2,-,TRBJ2-5,TRBV7-6,TGTGCCAGCAGCTTTCCGATAGCGGGGTCTGAGACCCAGTACTTC,CASSFPIAGSETQYF
TRBD1,many,TRBJ1-1,TRBV7-6,TGTGCCAGCAGCTCCAGACAGGGGATGAACACTGAAGCTTTCTTT,CASSSRQGMNTEAFF
TRBD1,-,TRBJ1-6,TRBV4-1,TGCGCCAGCAGGCAAGAACAGGGGTTGGATTCACCCCTCCACTTT,CASRQEQGLDSPLHF
TRBD1,-,TRBJ2-1,TRBV6-2/TRBV6-3,TGTGCCAGCAGTTACTCTTCTGGTTCGGGACAGGGAGGCAATGAGCAGTTCTTC,CASSYSSGSGQGGNEQFF
-,few,TRBJ2-5,TRBV6-1,TGTGCCAGCGACGAGACCCAGTACTTC,CASDETQYF
-,-,TRBJ2-5,TRBV27,TGTGCCAGCAGTTTAACAGGTGTGAAGACCCAGTACTTC,CASSLTGVKTQYF